This record covers a single TCR beta chain. The antigen this receptor binds is unknown. No much larger clone is present one base from it, and per-base qualities are unavailable. This specimen belongs to a study of blood T cell repertoires in COVID-19 (dated by TCRdb to 2020 to 2021). Broadly, across the study: Collaborator samples came from the United States, Italy and Spain and covered acute and convalescent phases of COVID-19. The material from the prospective study consisted of cDNA or gDNA derived from T cells, B-cell-depleted T cells, or PBMCs. Deeply sampled blood TCRbeta repertoires from subjects exposed to, actively infected with, or recovered from COVID-19 were included in the dataset. The repertoires were released in a freely available public database meant as a resource for research on the immune response to SARS-CoV-2. The samples were drawn from the first 160 participants of the ongoing ImmuneRACE study and from about 1,200 subjects provided by 6 global collaborators. A de-identified subject ID, COVID-19 status, age in years and sex were almost always included in the sample metadata. Where available, HLA class I and class II types were taken from metadata supplied by the sample provider and were not determined by assay-based typing.

Collaborating institutions collected whole blood in K2EDTA tubes following their own protocols. For TCRbeta analysis, collaborators shipped samples as frozen whole blood, isolated PBMCs, or DNA extracted from either of those sample types. CDR1 and CDR2, looked up from the germline V gene, are KGHDR and SFDVKD. V is shortened by 4 bases, J by 1 base, and the region joining them spans 12 bases. From the cysteine up to the phenylalanine, the CDR3 has a length of 16 residues. Only the CDR3 part of the read is kept: 48 bases, read in frame from the first base. General study outcomes and caveats: The amount of clinical and demographic metadata varied by source and participant and was provided uncurated.

TCRbeta CDR3 regions were amplified from genomic DNA by means of the immunoSEQ Assay, a bias-controlled multiplex PCR. The paper's processing steps were these. The number of nucleated cells in each sample was estimated from the amplification of reference gene primers within the assay. Sequence reads were collapsed and filtered to measure the absolute abundance of every unique TCRbeta CDR3 rearrangement. For each sample, productive Simpson clonality was calculated by taking the square root of Simpson's diversity index across productive rearrangements. TCRdb provides this immuneACCESS table in a form limited to in-frame rearrangements. Some clones are lacking; in checked studies, under half of them reflect an unresolved V gene, and why the rest are absent is not known. D and trimming come from the DNA, and the V and J calls and clone size come from that table. This sample has approximately 82,000 clones in its table, and around 83% of those were observed once. The ten largest clonotypes hold about 17% of the sample.

The TCR sequence derives from a woman aged 60 to 75 with acute or convalescent COVID-19. The rearrangement combines TRBV24-1 with TRBJ2-2; a tentative D call is TRBD1 (6 bases match). Sequencing used peripheral blood. CDR3 reads: CATSDPGHENTGELFF. The DNA reads as follows: TGTGCCACCAGTGACCCGGGACACGAGAACACCGGGGAGCTGTTTTTT.